This TCR beta chain was sequenced in a study of shared clonotypes between healthy human individuals (dated by TCRdb to 2018 to 2021). For context, the study as a whole: Three men and a couple of women, aged 18 to 49 years, made up the cohort. For each donor, CD4 naive and CD4 memory were each run on three plates, CD8 naive on two plates, and CD8 memory on one plate. Between about 0.8 and 9 billion PBMCs per donor were obtained by leukapheresis. Libraries were prepared and TCR repertoires were sequenced by different laboratories using diverse techniques, in order to increase sequencing depth and limit assay-specific biases. To estimate repertoire size and how much clonotypes are shared between individuals, the study performed deep sequencing of blood TCR repertoires from about five healthy adults. The paper's findings and limits, for the study overall: Based on pairwise subsampling, the degree of clonotype sharing among donors was expected to be affected by sequencing depth. Higher generation probabilities were observed for clonotypes shared by all four sorted-subset donors than for non-shared clonotypes. The genetic and exposure-history diversity represented was limited by the small number of donors. Sampling was restricted to blood, and TCR repertoires in tissues likely differ from the TCR repertoires found in blood. Estimated clonotype richness was generally larger for naive than for memory subsets. Incomplete sequencing was indicated by rarefaction of sorted-subset datasets, despite the large sequencing depth. When four donors were compared, the shared fraction of clonotypes was around 5.1% for naive CD4, 3.5% to 4% for naive CD8, 2.3% for memory CD4, and 0.35% to 0.4% for memory CD8.

Worth noting for this clone: It has no known antigen specificity. Base qualities are not provided; no much larger clone lies one nucleotide away.

Using the deep immunoSEQ assay, multiplex PCR amplified TCR CDR3 regions from genomic DNA. Genomic DNA extracted from each cell subset was distributed evenly over all wells of several immunoSEQ 96-well plates, and each plate served as one replicate. Each replicate PCR for sorted subsets received 200 ng genomic DNA, equal to tens of thousands of T cell genomes. The purified libraries were quantified using a Qubit 3.0 fluorometer, sized with a Bioanalyzer 2100, and then quantified again using the KAPA Library Quantification kit. Every immunoSEQ 96-well plate was sequenced on a dedicated single-read 150-cycle Illumina NextSeq 550 flow cell. In the original analysis: The immunoSEQ output contained only junctional sequences without quality scores, so filtering could not match that applied to full-length reads. Sequences were annotated with PyIR, a Python wrapper for IgBLAST v1.9, and V/J genes and CDR3 were assigned using IMGT germline references. Any read was removed if the V/J assignment was weak (E-value above 1e-6), the CDR3 was missing, or the read contained stop codons, out-of-frame junctions, or ambiguous translated residues. A V3J clonotype was defined by an identical inferred V gene, J gene, and CDR3 amino acid sequence. To compute the percentage overlap between repertoires, the number of shared unique clonotypes was divided by the size of the smaller repertoire. Richness of each repertoire was evaluated using RTK rarefaction, the Chao1 estimator, and Recon v2.1 estimates of unobserved clonotypes. For all TCRbeta clonotypes obtained by the gDNA method from four donors, generation probabilities were computed with OLGA. Drawn from immuneACCESS, this table holds only the in-frame rearrangements with V and J called that TCRdb kept. Clones are partly lost; checked studies trace under half to an unresolved V gene and leave the rest unexplained. D and trimming were read from the DNA, whereas the V and J calls and clone size are those reported in that table. The sample profile shows roughly 1 million clones; around 74% of them were found once. In total, the top ten clones hold approximately 1.5% of the sample.

V is shortened by 0 bases, J by 7 bases, and the region joining them spans 11 bases. CDR1 and CDR2 (SGHNT, YYREEE) derive from the germline V gene (reference sequence). The CDR3 sequence holds 15 residues, the cysteine and phenylalanine included. The read is trimmed to its CDR3 DNA, 45 bases read in frame from base 1. The donors were healthy, HIV-negative adults with no recently reported acute infections or vaccinations. Every donor was a Caucasian adult residing in Nashville, Tennessee, USA. CD4+ T cells were enriched by magnetic negative selection, after which naive cells were positively selected on CD45RA and the negative fraction was taken as the memory subset. Blood was obtained by leukapheresis, after which PBMCs were separated by Ficoll-Histopaque density gradient centrifugation and cryopreserved in liquid nitrogen vapor phase. Analytical flow cytometry was used to check the purity and quantity of each magnetically sorted T cell population. Each sorted fraction had its genomic DNA isolated and then quantified by UV absorbance on a Nanodrop 2000c.

The clonotype was recovered from a man aged 18 to 29 in good health. This receptor chain uses TRBV5-4 and TRBJ1-6; TRBD1 is a weak D gene call, 5 bases matching. Input material: memory CD4+ T cells sorted from blood. Explained via the paper, the cell subset or site label denotes: CD45RA-negative fraction. Here is the DNA: TGTGCCAGCAGCTTGGGGGAGGGGCGGAATTCACCCCTCCACTTT. This encodes CASSLGEGRNSPLHF.